The 8 T cell receptor beta chains in this list originate from one sample, sequenced in a study of blood T cell repertoires in COVID-19. Using immunoSEQ multiplex PCR, the repertoire was profiled, and TCRdb retains in-frame clones only, with some absent. The table records 200,000 to 250,000 clones, around nine tenths of them present only once. The source material was PBMCs or T cells enriched from blood (not recorded which). The receptors originated from a man between 25 and 39 years old who had recovered from COVID-19.

The V and J genes are TRBV7-8 and TRBJ1-2; D ambiguous. The germline CDR1 and CDR2 sequences are SGHVS and FQNEAQ. V lost 1 base and J 0 bases, leaving 6 bases between the germline ends. The CDR3 has 14 residues. CDR3 residues: CASSLDGANYGYTF. CDR3 nucleotides: TGTGCCAGCAGCTTAGACGGAGCTAACTATGGCTACACCTTC.

This chain uses TRBV18 with TRBJ2-7; a weak D match, TRBD1 (6 bases). Germline V lookup: CDR1 KGHSH, CDR2 LQKENI. The V end was cut by 3 bases, the J end by 3 bases, with 21 bases between. This CDR3 is built from 17 residues. The CDR3 is CASSPLPGTRINYEQYF. CDR3 bases: TGTGCCAGCTCACCCCTCCCCGGGACAAGGATCAACTACGAGCAGTACTTC.

The chain joins TRBV12-3 or TRBV12-4 to TRBJ1-1; D possibly corresponds to TRBD1 (5 bases). With 0 bases removed from V and 5 bases from J, the gap between germline ends came to 7 bases. The CDR3 spans 13 residues. In DNA, the CDR3 is TGTGCCAGCAGTTTAGCGCAGGGTACTGAAGCTTTCTTT. It yields the protein CASSLAQGTEAFF.

The chain joins TRBV2 to TRBJ2-2; maybe TRBD2 (7 bases). Germline V gives CDR1 SNHLY, CDR2 FYNNEI. The CDR3 runs to 11 residues. The V gene lost 6 bases and the J gene lost 10 bases, with 9 bases spanning the gap. This chain's CDR3 is CASRGGEELFF. The CDR3 DNA reads as TGTGCCAGCAGAGGGGGGGAGGAGCTGTTTTTT.

The chain couples TRBV5-1 to TRBJ2-1, with 13 bases that match TRBD2. Unmatched junction bases numbered 3, after V lost 4 bases and J lost 2 bases. Per the germline V gene, CDR1 is SGHRS and CDR2 is YFSETQ. The CDR3 sequence is 16 residues long. CDR3 coding DNA: TGCGCCAGCAGCGGGGGACTAGCGGGGACCTACAATGAGCAGTTCTTC. Protein sequence: CASSGGLAGTYNEQFF.

V gene TRBV5-1 combines with J gene TRBJ1-2; D possibly corresponds to TRBD1 (5 bases). Trimming shortened V by 7 bases and J by 0 bases, and 22 bases separated the two germline ends. The CDR3 consists of 17 residues. Germline CDR1 and CDR2: SGHRS and YFSETQ. The CDR3 protein is CASAVQPQGPANYGYTF. CDR3 in DNA: TGCGCCAGCGCCGTTCAACCTCAGGGCCCAGCTAACTATGGCTACACCTTC. Using reference TRBV5-1 and TRBJ1-2 for the parts outside the CDR3, the full variable domain is KAGVTQTPRYLIKTRGQQVTLSCSPISGHRSVSWYQQTPGQGLQFLFEYFSETQRNKGNFPGRFSGRQFSNSRSEMNVSTLELGDSALYLCASAVQPQGPANYGYTFGSGTRLTVV.

The V call is TRBV10-3, the J call TRBJ2-3; the match to TRBD2 covers 10 bases. The V gene's germline CDR1 is ENHRY and CDR2 SYGVKD. With 10 bases clipped from V and 2 bases from J, the junction kept 12 bases outside the gene matches. CDR3 length equals 16 residues. The CDR3 sequence: CATSIRTSGATDTQYF. CDR3 DNA sequence: TGTGCCACCTCAATTCGGACTAGCGGAGCCACAGATACGCAGTATTTT.

The chain employs TRBV2 and TRBJ2-7; 7 bases agree with TRBD1. Germline assignment: CDR1 SNHLY and CDR2 FYNNEI. Trimming took 9 bases from V and 3 from J; bases not matched to a gene: 8. The CDR3 runs to 13 residues. The DNA of the CDR3 is TGTGCCAGTAACACAGGGGCTAACTACGAGCAGTACTTC. This encodes CASNTGANYEQYF.